This TCR beta chain was identified during a study of radiotherapy plus CTLA-4 blockade in lung cancer listed by TCRdb under 2018. For the wider study: Objective responses were observed in 15% to 20% of enrolled patients, and disease control was achieved in approximately 32%. Broad study findings and their caveats: After treatment with radiotherapy and ipilimumab, TCR clones that originated in tumors expanded in peripheral blood. Early dynamic changes in blood T cell clones, together with increased serum interferon-beta after radiation, were reported as the strongest predictors of response.

Library preparation used the immunoSEQ multiplex PCR assay. In TCRdb, the immuneACCESS table is reduced to in-frame sequences with V and J assigned. These tables do not hold every clone; where another copy was compared, an unresolved V gene accounts for under half, and the others remain unexplained. For this sample there are around 110,000 clones; about 85% appear just once. Less than 2.5% of the sample rests with the top ten. The CDR3 measures 14 amino acids from cysteine to phenylalanine. Kept here is only the CDR3 DNA, which spans 42 bases and is read in frame from base 1. From V the trimming removes 6 bases and from J it removes 0 bases, while the gene matches leave 5 bases of the junction unaccounted for. The germline V gene yields MNHEY for CDR1 and SVGAGI for CDR2. The study tested focal radiation therapy combined with CTLA-4 blockade (ipilimumab) in patients with chemo-refractory metastatic non-small-cell lung cancer.

Note on this clone: The antigen it recognizes is unknown. It has no much larger one-base neighbor in the sample; base qualities were not kept.

This clonotype originated in a human donor with non-small cell lung cancer that progressed on radiotherapy plus ipilimumab. Some clones in this sample may be carry-over from other donors' samples. The starting material was peripheral blood, obtained from a patient treated with radiotherapy plus ipilimumab. Recombination connected TRBV6-5 to TRBJ2-7, with 7 bases aligning to TRBD1. The nucleotide sequence is given as TGTGCCAGCAGCCGGGACAGTTCCTCCTACGAGCAGTACTTC. Translated, this gives CASSRDSSSYEQYF.